The 29 T cell receptor beta chains reported below all come from one sample, sequenced in a study of T cell repertoires in cytomegalovirus infection. These TCRs' antigens remain unknown. TCRdb passed the reads through MiXCR, listing each CDR3 protein once. The sample yields about 570,000 distinct CDR3 sequences, roughly 42% seen once. This specimen consisted of cultured PBMCs, obtained from culture after CMV antigen stimulation. The receptors stem from a human donor in good health (CMV status not recorded). Some clones in this sample may be carry-over from other donors' samples.

With regard to this clonotype: Sequence at one end of the junction differs from germline and may be a read error. The chain carries TRBV6-1 and TRBJ1-1; TRBD1 aligns across 7 bases. The CDR3 consists of 14 residues. Germline CDR1 reads MNHNS; CDR2 reads SASEGT. CDR3 nucleotide sequence: TGTGCCAGCAGTGAAGCTGACAGGGTCACTGGAGCTTTCTTT. This gives the protein CASSEADRVTGAFF.

The rearrangement links TRBV7-7 to TRBJ2-5; no clear D. Trimming took 1 base from V and 5 from J, leaving 11 bases between them. There are 14 residues in the CDR3. Per the germline V gene, CDR1 is SSHAT and CDR2 is FNYEAQ (reference sequence). CDR3 sequence (DNA): TGTGCCAGCAGCTTAGGCGGAACGGTGGAGACCCAGTACTTC. Protein sequence: CASSLGGTVETQYF.

The sample holds a few counts of this clonotype. This chain links TRBV4-1 with TRBJ2-1; 7 nucleotides line up with TRBD2. This CDR3 spans 16 amino acids. The ends lost 0 bases at V and 2 bases at J; junction bases unmatched: 4. The germline gives CDR1 MGHRA, CDR2 YSYEKL. In DNA form, the CDR3 reads TGCGCCAGCAGCCAAGATGGGGGGGGGGCCTACAATGAGCAGTTCTTC. This codes for CASSQDGGGAYNEQFF.

This clonotype was seen ten or more times. This sequence joins TRBV19 and TRBJ2-2, with 8 bases that match TRBD1. The length of the CDR3 is 14 residues. Germline V gives CDR1 LNHDA, CDR2 SQIVND (reference sequence). V dropped 6 bases and J dropped 6; count of bases not matched to a gene: 6. CDR3 in DNA: TGTGCCAGTAGGCAGGGGGCCGGGGCCGGGGAGCTGTTTTTT. Amino acids: CASRQGAGAGELFF.

The sample holds a few counts of this clonotype. The V gene is TRBV5-5, the J gene TRBJ1-2; D call uncertain. The germline V gene encodes CDR1 SGHKS and CDR2 YYEKEE (reference sequence). The CDR3 contains 17 residues. Trimming stripped 4 bases from V and 2 bases from J, with 21 bases between. DNA for the CDR3: TGTGCCAGCAGCCTGGGTTCCACGGCCCGTTCCAACTATGGCTACACCTTC. The encoded protein is CASSLGSTARSNYGYTF.

The sample holds many counts of this clonotype. The rearrangement joins TRBV2 to TRBJ2-7; no clear D gene. In germline, CDR1 is SNHLY, CDR2 FYNNEI. V was cut by 4 bases and J by 3 bases, with 4 bases left in between. The CDR3 is made up of 11 amino acids. The CDR3 DNA reads as TGTGCCAGCAGTGCCCTCTACGAGCAGTACTTC. Translating it yields CASSALYEQYF. Looking up the rest from reference TRBV2 and TRBJ2-7 gives the full variable domain: EPEVTQTPSHQVTQMGQEVILRCVPISNHLYFYWYRQILGQKVEFLVSFYNNEISEKSEIFDDQFSVERPDGSNFTLKIRSTKLEDSAMYFCASSALYEQYFGPGTRLTVT.

This chain links TRBV6-1 with TRBJ1-1, with 7 bases lining up with TRBD1. The ends lost 2 bases at V and 9 bases at J; junction bases unmatched: 6. From germline, CDR1 is MNHNS and CDR2 SASEGT. This CDR3 comprises 13 residues. Written as DNA, the CDR3 is TGTGCCAGCAGTGAAATGGGACAGCCCAAAGCTTTCTTT. The encoded protein is CASSEMGQPKAFF.

The chain employs TRBV25-1 and TRBJ2-7; D unclear. Germline CDR1 reads MGHDK; CDR2 reads SYGVNS. The CDR3 loop spans 13 amino acids. Between the trimmed V and J ends, which lost 0 bases and 10 bases, there was a span of 13 bases. The CDR3 spells CASSEYIPMDQYF. For the CDR3, the DNA is TGTGCCAGCAGTGAATATATCCCCATGGATCAGTACTTC.

This chain uses TRBV7-2 with TRBJ1-4, with no clear D. The germline V gene has CDR1 SGHTA and CDR2 FQGNSA. The V end lost 2 bases, the J end lost 0 bases, and 10 bases lay between the germline ends. This CDR3 spans 16 amino acids. CDR3 nucleotides: TGTGCCAGCAGCTTAAGGGCTCCTGCAACTAATGAAAAACTGTTTTTT. Protein product: CASSLRAPATNEKLFF.

The chain employs TRBV7-9 and TRBJ2-7; D ambiguous. V lost 3 bases, J lost 1 base, and 7 bases lay in between. The germline gives CDR1 SEHNR, CDR2 FQNEAQ (reference sequence). The CDR3 is made up of 13 amino acids. CDR3 amino acids: CASSFGKSYEQYF. CDR3 coding DNA: TGTGCCAGCAGCTTCGGCAAGTCCTACGAGCAGTACTTC.

The genes are TRBV7-6 and TRBJ2-5; TRBD2 is a possible D gene (5 bases). Germline V CDR1 and CDR2: SGHVS, FNYEAQ. This CDR3 is built from 13 residues. Trimming stripped 5 bases from V and 7 bases from J, with 14 bases between. The CDR3 protein is CASSQDSPGTQYF. DNA of the CDR3: TGTGCCAGCAGCCAGGACTCCCCGGGGACCCAGTACTTC.

The chain has TRBV2 and TRBJ2-3; the D gene is possibly TRBD1 (6 bases). The CDR3 sequence is 13 residues long. Per germline, CDR1 SNHLY and CDR2 FYNNEI. Trimming removed 7 bases from V and 3 bases from J, with 11 bases in between. CDR3 loop: CASNPGQTDTQYF. The CDR3 DNA sequence: TGTGCCAGCAACCCCGGACAGACAGATACGCAGTATTTT. Drawing the rest from reference TRBV2 and TRBJ2-3, the complete variable domain is EPEVTQTPSHQVTQMGQEVILRCVPISNHLYFYWYRQILGQKVEFLVSFYNNEISEKSEIFDDQFSVERPDGSNFTLKIRSTKLEDSAMYFCASNPGQTDTQYFGPGTRLTVL.

J is TRBJ2-1 and V is TRBV28; no reliable D call. Germline CDR1 reads MDHEN; CDR2 reads SYDVKM. The CDR3 totals 16 residues. The V and J ends lost 5 bases and 0 bases respectively, with 14 bases between them. CDR3 protein: CASSRATSISYNEQFF. The CDR3, as DNA: TGTGCCAGCAGTCGCGCGACTTCGATCTCCTACAATGAGCAGTTCTTC. Full variable domain (missing parts from reference TRBV28 and TRBJ2-1): DVKVTQSSRYLVKRTGEKVFLECVQDMDHENMFWYRQDPGLGLRLIYFSYDVKMKEKGDIPEGYSVSREKKERFSLILESASTNQTSMYLCASSRATSISYNEQFFGPGTRLTVL.

The V gene is TRBV20-1, the J gene TRBJ2-1, with TRBD2 matching 8 bases. The CDR3 sequence is 15 residues long. The germline gives CDR1 DFQATT, CDR2 SNEGSKA (reference sequence). V lost 1 base and J lost 10; bases outside the gene matches: 12. The CDR3 sequence is CSARVSRGGLGEQFF. CDR3 DNA sequence: TGCAGTGCTAGAGTATCCCGGGGGGGCCTCGGGGAGCAGTTCTTC.

This clonotype was counted many times. This chain links TRBV7-2 with TRBJ1-6, with TRBD1 matching over 12 bases. CDR3 size: 18 residues. Looked up from germline, CDR1 is SGHTA and CDR2 is FQGNSA. Trimming cost V 5 bases and J 6 bases; bases outside gene matches: 11. This CDR3 reads CASSVTLGQGAGNSPLHF. CDR3 coding DNA: TGTGCCAGCAGCGTAACCTTGGGACAGGGGGCCGGTAATTCACCCCTCCACTTT.

With respect to this clonotype: This may come from a read error, since a much larger clone is one base off. The chain joins TRBV7-2 to TRBJ1-5, with D possibly matching TRBD1 (5 bases). The CDR3 has 14 amino acids. Germline-derived CDR1 and CDR2 are SGHTA and FQGNSA. CDR3 bases: TGTGGCAGCAGCTTAGCGATTGGGGGTCAGCCCCAGCATTTT. As protein: CGSSLAIGGQPQHF.

The sample holds a few counts of this clonotype. J is TRBJ1-1 and V is TRBV12-3 or TRBV12-4; D remains unclear. This CDR3 spans 14 amino acids. Trimming pared 0 bases from V and 0 bases from J, leaving 5 bases between. The CDR3 DNA reads TGTGCCAGCAGTTTAGCACCTATGAACACTGAAGCTTTCTTT. Its translation is CASSLAPMNTEAFF.

This clonotype was detected only once. V usage is TRBV20-1 and J usage is TRBJ2-3; 10 nucleotides align to TRBD2. J lost 4 bases, V lost 6 bases, and 13 bases had no gene match. Germline CDR1 DFQATT, CDR2 SNEGSKA (reference sequence). This CDR3 region has 16 residues. CDR3 protein: CSAPGGASGGSDTQYF. The CDR3 nucleotides read TGCAGTGCCCCCGGGGGGGCTAGCGGGGGCTCAGATACGCAGTATTTT.

The chain carries TRBV20-1 and TRBJ1-6; a weak D match, TRBD1 (6 bases). Between the trimmed V and J ends, which lost 6 bases and 4 bases, there was a span of 10 bases. The CDR3 is 13 amino acids. Germline CDR1 and CDR2: DFQATT and SNEGSKA (reference sequence). The CDR3 protein is CSARTAYNSPLHF. The CDR3 DNA follows: TGCAGTGCCCGGACAGCGTATAATTCACCCCTCCACTTT.

J is TRBJ1-4 and V is TRBV19, with a weak D call TRBD1 (6 bases). The CDR3 runs to 15 residues. V lost 6 bases to trimming and J lost 6 bases, with 17 bases between them. Germline CDR1 is LNHDA and CDR2 is SQIVND (reference sequence). The CDR3 DNA reads TGTGCCAGTAGCGTGGGGGGGCAAGTGGATGAAAAACTGTTTTTT. It yields the protein CASSVGGQVDEKLFF.

The chain uses TRBV7-2 and TRBJ2-6; a possible D gene is TRBD1 (6 bases). This CDR3 region has 15 residues. Germline CDR1 SGHTA, CDR2 FQGNSA. Trimming removed 1 base at V and 3 bases at J, with 7 bases between. The CDR3 sequence is CASSLVRGGANVLTF. The CDR3 DNA reads TGTGCCAGCAGCTTAGTCAGGGGTGGGGCCAACGTCCTGACTTTC.

The V and J genes are TRBV6-2 or TRBV6-3 and TRBJ1-5, with D unclear. The CDR3 sequence is 16 residues long. Trimming cost V 5 bases and J 6 bases, with 20 bases left between them. Per the germline V gene, CDR1 is MNHEY and CDR2 is SVGEGT. CDR3 in DNA: TGTGCCAGCAGTCCGTCGCTGGGGAGAGGCATTCAGCCCCAGCATTTT. It codes for CASSPSLGRGIQPQHF.

This clonotype was counted only a few times. The gene calls are TRBV10-3 and TRBJ2-1; TRBD2 aligns across 10 bases. Germline CDR1 ENHRY, CDR2 SYGVKD. Germline trimming cut 2 bases from V and 12 bases from J; bases unmatched to any gene: 13. The CDR3 runs 16 residues. The CDR3 nucleotides are TGTGCCATCAGTGAGCTTCTAGCGGGGGCGGGTACGGTGCAGTTCTTC. This sequence encodes CAISELLAGAGTVQFF.

CDR3 sequence reads: CASSQVGGADTQYF. The CDR3, as DNA: TGTGCCAGCAGCCAAGTAGGAGGGGCAGATACGCAGTATTTT. This chain joins TRBV7-9 and TRBJ2-3, with D maybe TRBD2 (6 bases). Between the trimmed V and J ends, which lost 5 bases and 4 bases, there was a span of 13 bases. CDR1 is SEHNR, CDR2 FQNEAQ, per germline (reference sequence). The CDR3 is 14 amino acids. The full variable domain, completed using reference TRBV7-9 and TRBJ2-3, is DTGVSQNPRHKITKRGQNVTFRCDPISEHNRLYWYRQTLGQGPEFLTYFQNEAQLEKSRLLSDRFSAERPKGSFSTLEIQRTEQGDSAMYLCASSQVGGADTQYFGPGTRLTVL.

The genes are TRBV7-9 and TRBJ1-4; D is unclear. The length of the CDR3 is 17 residues. Germline lookup yields CDR1 SEHNR and CDR2 FQNEAQ (reference sequence). Trimming removed 5 bases at V and 0 bases at J, with 16 bases between. Here the CDR3 DNA reads TGTGCCAGCAGCCTGGGTCGAGGTTTTGCAACTAATGAAAAACTGTTTTTT. Translating gives CASSLGRGFATNEKLFF.

The table lists this clonotype with a count of one. J is TRBJ1-2 and V is TRBV25-1; no clear D gene. V lost 1 base and J lost 8, with 5 bases in between. The CDR3 runs 11 residues. CDR1 is MGHDK and CDR2 is SYGVNS in the germline V gene. This CDR3 reads CASSESVGYTF. The CDR3 coding sequence is TGTGCCAGCAGTGAATCCGTAGGCTACACCTTC.

This clonotype was counted a few times. The rearrangement uses TRBV6-6 and TRBJ1-1, with D perhaps TRBD1 (5 bases). V was cut by 2 bases and J by 2 bases, with 12 bases left in between. Germline lookup yields CDR1 MNHNY and CDR2 SVGAGI (reference sequence). The CDR3 has 15 amino acids. The CDR3 region is CASSYGPGPNTEAFF. CDR3 DNA sequence: TGTGCCAGCAGTTACGGACCGGGACCCAACACTGAAGCTTTCTTT.

This clonotype was counted between two and nine times. V and J are TRBV4-3 and TRBJ2-5; D is tentatively TRBD1 or TRBD2 (5 bases each). CDR1 is LGHNA and CDR2 is YSLEER in the germline V gene. The CDR3 is 15 amino acids. V lost 1 base and J lost 4, with 13 bases in between. For the CDR3, the DNA is TGCGCCAGCAGCCAAGGCCTCCGAGGGGCAGAGACCCAGTACTTC. Amino acid sequence: CASSQGLRGAETQYF.

The gene calls are TRBV5-1 and TRBJ1-3; D is uncertain. V was clipped by 1 base and J by 2 bases, with 13 bases between them. From germline, CDR1 is SGHRS and CDR2 YFSETQ. The CDR3 sequence is 16 residues long. CDR3 DNA sequence: TGCGCCAGCAGCTTGACCCCTCTCTTACCTGGAAACACCATATATTTT. Encoded protein: CASSLTPLLPGNTIYF.